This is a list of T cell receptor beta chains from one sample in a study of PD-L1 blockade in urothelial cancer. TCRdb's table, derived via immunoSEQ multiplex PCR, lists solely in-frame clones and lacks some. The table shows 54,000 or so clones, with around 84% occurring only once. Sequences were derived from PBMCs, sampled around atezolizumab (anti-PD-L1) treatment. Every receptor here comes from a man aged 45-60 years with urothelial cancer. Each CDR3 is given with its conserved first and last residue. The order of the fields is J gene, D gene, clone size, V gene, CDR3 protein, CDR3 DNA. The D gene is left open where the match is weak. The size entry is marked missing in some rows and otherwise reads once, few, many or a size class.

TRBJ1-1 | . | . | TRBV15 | CATSREGGNTEAFF | TGTGCCACCAGCAGAGAGGGGGGGAACACTGAAGCTTTCTTT
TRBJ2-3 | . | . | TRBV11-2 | CASTYRGTDTQYF | TGTGCCAGTACATACCGGGGCACAGATACGCAGTATTTT
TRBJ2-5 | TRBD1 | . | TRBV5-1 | CASSLWSGGRETQYF | TGCGCCAGCAGCTTGTGGTCAGGGGGTCGGGAGACCCAGTACTTC
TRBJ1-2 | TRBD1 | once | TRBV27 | CASRNTGVQSYTF | TGTGCCAGCAGGAATACAGGGGTACAGAGCTACACCTTC
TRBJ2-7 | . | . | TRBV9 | CASPPGGLGEQYF | TGTGCCAGCCCCCCCGGGGGGCTTGGCGAGCAGTACTTC
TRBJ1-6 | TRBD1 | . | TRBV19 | CASRGDSAYNSPLHF | TGTGCCAGTAGGGGGGACAGCGCCTATAATTCACCCCTCCACTTT
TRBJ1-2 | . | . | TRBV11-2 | CASSLGPASRRGYTF | TGTGCCAGCAGCTTAGGCCCAGCATCGCGGCGCGGCTACACCTTC
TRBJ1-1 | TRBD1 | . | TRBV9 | CASSPGQGAWDTEAFF | TGTGCCAGCAGCCCGGGACAGGGGGCTTGGGACACTGAAGCTTTCTTT
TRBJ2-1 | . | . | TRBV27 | CASNPRGPHNEQFF | TGTGCCAGTAACCCCCGCGGCCCCCACAATGAGCAGTTCTTC
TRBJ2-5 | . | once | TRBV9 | CASSVDRGETQYF | TGTGCCAGCAGCGTAGACCGGGGGGAGACCCAGTACTTC
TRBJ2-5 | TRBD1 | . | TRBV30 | CACGQGVSETQYF | TGTGCCTGTGGACAGGGGGTGTCAGAGACCCAGTACTTC
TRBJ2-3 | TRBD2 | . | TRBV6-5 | CASRPSGASTDTQYF | TGTGCCAGCAGACCTAGCGGGGCTAGCACAGATACGCAGTATTTT
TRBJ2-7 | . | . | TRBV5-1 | CASRDSSYEQYF | TGCGCCAGCCGGGACTCTTCCTACGAGCAGTACTTC
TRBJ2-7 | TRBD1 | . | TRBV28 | CASRGQGRYEQYF | TGTGCCAGCAGGGGACAGGGTCGATACGAGCAGTACTTC
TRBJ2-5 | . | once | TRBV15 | CATSSRGRGQGGSRETQYF | TGTGCCACCAGCAGCCGAGGCCGAGGTCAGGGGGGTAGTAGGGAGACCCAGTACTTC
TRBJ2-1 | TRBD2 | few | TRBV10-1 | CASSDGGLGNNEQFF | TGCGCCAGCAGTGATGGAGGACTAGGCAACAATGAGCAGTTCTTC